The 15 T cell receptor beta chains listed next were all sequenced from one sample in a study of vaccination and CD4 T cells after COVID-19. The treatment denotes: approximately nine-day PBMC culture with coronavirus spike peptide pools or control peptides (ViraFEST assay). An Oncomine TCR Beta short-read assay was used to sequence the DNA from cultured CD4+ T cells. TCRdb fed the PCR reads into MiXCR, producing one record per CDR3 protein. The sample includes approximately 20,000 distinct CDR3 sequences, about half seen only once; the top ten take over 2.5%. Antigens for these TCRs are unknown. The specimen comprised CD4+ T cells from blood, cultured in vitro, sampled after SARS-CoV-2 vaccination. The receptors shown here come from a human donor who had recovered from COVID-19.

The chain carries TRBV20-1 and TRBJ2-1; the D call may be TRBD1 or TRBD2 (6 bases each). Between the trimmed V and J ends, which lost 3 bases and 8 bases, there was a span of 17 bases. Germline CDR1 is DFQATT and CDR2 is SNEGSKA (reference sequence). The CDR3 covers 14 residues. For the CDR3, the DNA is TGCAGTGCTAGTGGCCGGGGGCGCGTCGATGAGCAGTTCTTC. This gives the protein CSASGRGRVDEQFF.

This clonotype appeared a single time. The CDR3 carries no conserved terminal phenylalanine or tryptophan, so it likely arises from a read error. The genes are TRBV5-1 and TRBJ1-1, with TRBD1 matching 8 bases. With V trimmed by 4 bases and J by 5 bases, 7 bases remained unmatched. The CDR3 is made up of 14 amino acids. The V gene's germline CDR1 is SGHRS and CDR2 YFSETQ. CDR3 amino acids: CASSAGTGRTEAFL. The CDR3 DNA sequence: TGCGCCAGCAGCGCCGGGACAGGACGTACTGAAGCTTTCCTT.

The rearrangement uses TRBV27 and TRBJ2-1; possible D gene TRBD2, 6 bases. Germline V CDR1 and CDR2: MNHEY, SMNVEV (reference sequence). Deletions cut 6 bases from V and 2 bases from J, with 11 bases between. This CDR3 has 14 amino acids. The CDR3 here is CASSQGGAYNEQFF. The CDR3 nucleotides read TGTGCCAGCAGCCAAGGAGGGGCCTACAATGAGCAGTTCTTC.

The V and J genes are TRBV4-3 and TRBJ1-3; 7 nucleotides match TRBD1. V shed 0 bases, J shed 7 bases, and the junction held 9 bases outside the gene matches. CDR1 is LGHNA and CDR2 is YSLEER in the germline V gene. The CDR3 loop spans 16 amino acids. Written as DNA, the CDR3 is TGCGCCAGCAGCCAAGAACTTAACAGGGGAACGAACACCATATATTTT. Translating gives CASSQELNRGTNTIYF.

The chain is built from TRBV20-1 and TRBJ1-6; 9 nucleotides match TRBD1. V shed 1 base, J shed 10 bases, and the junction held 5 bases outside the gene matches. This CDR3 has 14 residues. Germline V gene lookup returns CDR1 DFQATT and CDR2 SNEGSKA (reference sequence). CDR3 bases: TGCAGTGCTAGAGCAGGACAGGGGATCTCACCCCTCCACTTT. The encoded protein is CSARAGQGISPLHF.

This clonotype has only a few counts. This chain uses TRBV18 with TRBJ2-1; TRBD2 matches 11 bases. CDR1 KGHSH and CDR2 LQKENI come from the germline V gene. V lost 3 bases, J lost 7 bases, and 11 bases stayed unmatched. The CDR3 runs 17 residues. CDR3 DNA: TGTGCCAGCTCACCCCCGCCGGCTAGCGGGAGGTGGAATGAGCAGTTCTTC. Protein product: CASSPPPASGRWNEQFF.

For the CDR3, the DNA is TGTGCCAGCGGGGAGGGGGGAGAACATCGCGGCTACACCTTC. Amino acid sequence: CASGEGGEHRGYTF. The chain joins TRBV28 to TRBJ1-2; perhaps TRBD1 as D (6 bases). Germline V gene sequence: CDR1 MDHEN, CDR2 SYDVKM. V was clipped by 8 bases and J by 8 bases, with 21 bases between them. The CDR3 runs 14 residues.

By proportion, this clonotype is large. The rearrangement uses TRBV6-1 and TRBJ1-1, with TRBD1 as a possible D gene (6 bases). Germline CDR1 reads MNHNS; CDR2 reads SASEGT. This CDR3 is built from 15 residues. V was cut by 6 bases and J by 1 base, with 15 bases left in between. The DNA of the CDR3 is TGTGCCAGCAGCCAGAATGGGGGCAGGAACACTGAAGCTTTCTTT. This translates into CASSQNGGRNTEAFF.

The CDR3 loop is CASSGQGGETQYF. DNA for the CDR3: TGCGCCAGCAGTGGACAGGGGGGAGAGACCCAGTACTTC. V and J are TRBV10-2 and TRBJ2-5; TRBD1 matches 9 bases. CDR1 is WSHSY, CDR2 SAAADI, per germline. The CDR3 runs 13 residues. V was clipped by 4 bases and J by 4 bases; unmatched bases: 1.

This clonotype was seen only a few times. This rearrangement joins TRBV7-6 to TRBJ1-5; D may be TRBD1 (6 bases). In germline, CDR1 is SGHVS, CDR2 FNYEAQ. V lost 2 bases and J 2 bases, leaving 13 bases between the germline ends. There are 16 residues in the CDR3. The CDR3 DNA reads as TGTGCCAGCAGCTTAAGCCGGGGACACGGCAATCAGCCCCAGCATTTT. It yields the protein CASSLSRGHGNQPQHF. The complete variable domain, with remaining parts taken from reference TRBV7-6 and TRBJ1-5, reads GAGVSQSPRYKVTKRGQDVALRCDPISGHVSLYWYRQALGQGPEFLTYFNYEAQQDKSGLPNDRFSAERPEGSISTLTIQRTEQRDSAMYRCASSLSRGHGNQPQHFGDGTRLSIL.

This sequence joins TRBV20-1 and TRBJ2-3; D uncertain. The CDR3 totals 16 residues. CDR1 DFQATT and CDR2 SNEGSKA come from the germline V gene (reference sequence). V was clipped by 2 bases and J by 0 bases, with 15 bases between them. CDR3 sequence (DNA): TGCAGTGCTAGACCCCCCATCGGGCGGAGCACAGATACGCAGTATTTT. Amino acids: CSARPPIGRSTDTQYF.

The chain links TRBV20-1 to TRBJ2-3; 7 positions agree with TRBD1. The germline V gene has CDR1 DFQATT and CDR2 SNEGSKA (reference sequence). V dropped 5 bases and J dropped 2; count of bases not matched to a gene: 4. The CDR3 loop spans 13 amino acids. The CDR3 protein is CSASDRPTDTQYF. The CDR3, as DNA: TGCAGTGCTTCGGACAGGCCCACAGATACGCAGTATTTT.

The chain links TRBV19 to TRBJ1-6; the D is unclear. Germline assignment: CDR1 LNHDA and CDR2 SQIVND (reference sequence). The CDR3 is 14 amino acids. The V gene lost 5 bases and the J gene lost 9 bases, with 14 bases spanning the gap. CDR3 sequence (DNA): TGTGCCAGTAGTCTAGGTTTTGGTGGTTCACCCCTCCACTTT. Amino acids: CASSLGFGGSPLHF.

The chain employs TRBV20-1 and TRBJ1-1; 8 bases match TRBD1. Germline CDR1 and CDR2: DFQATT and SNEGSKA (reference sequence). The CDR3 is 16 residues long. V dropped 1 base and J dropped 6; count of bases not matched to a gene: 13. The CDR3 nucleotides are TGCAGTGCTAGAGTTTGGTACAGGGGGACCCGGGCTGAAGCTTTCTTT. Its translation is CSARVWYRGTRAEAFF.

The V and J genes are TRBV6-1 and TRBJ1-2, with a tentative D call TRBD1 (6 bases). V was clipped by 0 bases and J by 4 bases, with 12 bases between them. The germline V gene encodes CDR1 MNHNS and CDR2 SASEGT. This CDR3 is 15 amino acids long. In DNA, the CDR3 is TGTGCCAGCAGTGAAGCGGGGGGGGCACTCTATGGCTACACCTTC. This sequence encodes CASSEAGGALYGYTF.